The text below deals with one TCR beta chain. Its antigen is not known. Repertoires were generated with immunoSEQ multiplex PCR, while TCRdb's copy carries only in-frame clones and drops some. This table has around 84,000 clones, around nine tenths appearing once. This specimen belongs to a study of OX40 agonist ivuxolimab in advanced cancers. Turning to the study itself: A male proportion of over 70% was recorded, with mean age around 64 years and range about 20 to 90.

The length of the CDR3 is 14 residues. CDR1 and CDR2 (germline): SNHLY, FYNNEI. The V end was cut by 5 bases, the J end by 1 base, with 12 bases between. The study, taken as a whole, reports: At 0.1-3.0 mg/kg, partial responders had clonal expansion among the lowest observed. At doses 0.1 to 3.0 mg/kg, CD4+ and CD8+ clones expanded. The mean number of expanded clones was higher in CD8+ T cells than in CD4+.

The chain joins TRBV2 to TRBJ2-7, with a tentative D call TRBD1 (7 bases). Sample: CD4+ or CD8+ T cells sorted from blood, taken in a trial of the OX40 agonist ivuxolimab. This TCR was recovered from an adult with an advanced solid tumor such as melanoma, head and neck, liver or kidney cancer. DNA for the CDR3: TGTGCCAGCAGTAGGCAGGGGGGTTCCTACGAGCAGTACTTC. It specifies CASSRQGGSYEQYF.